These T cell receptor beta chains were read from a single sample in a study of cytomegalovirus exposure and HLA in healthy donors. Clones were read by immunoSEQ multiplex PCR, and TCRdb kept only the in-frame ones, dropping some. The sample records 150,000 to 200,000 clones, approximately 80% being singletons. Sequenced material: PBMCs. The origin of the receptors is a woman aged 30 to 39 in good health and CMV-seropositive. The CDR3 runs from the conserved cysteine through the conserved F or W. Fields, in order: D gene, J gene, clone size, V gene, CDR3 DNA, CDR3 protein. A D gene is named only where the DNA matches it firmly. Where a row states a size, it is once, few, many or the class of an expanded clone; other rows omit it.

d_gene: NA; j_gene: TRBJ2-7; abundance: NA; v_gene: TRBV27; CDR3nt: TGTGCCAGCAGTTTCCAGGAAAGGATCCTCGAGCAGTACTTC; CDR3aa: CASSFQERILEQYF
d_gene: TRBD1; j_gene: TRBJ2-7; abundance: NA; v_gene: TRBV7-2; CDR3nt: TGTGCCAGCAGCTTAGCCGGGACAGGGGGCCCCTACGAGCAGTACTTC; CDR3aa: CASSLAGTGGPYEQYF
d_gene: NA; j_gene: TRBJ1-2; abundance: NA; v_gene: TRBV7-2; CDR3nt: TGTGCCAGCACCCTCCTACAGAACCCGTATGGCTACACCTTC; CDR3aa: CASTLLQNPYGYTF
d_gene: NA; j_gene: TRBJ2-7; abundance: NA; v_gene: TRBV6-6; CDR3nt: TGTGCCAGCACCAAGAGGGACTCTACCTACGAGCAGTACTTC; CDR3aa: CASTKRDSTYEQYF
d_gene: NA; j_gene: TRBJ1-1; abundance: NA; v_gene: TRBV27; CDR3nt: TGTGCCAGCAGTAACGACAGGAACACTGAAGCTTTCTTT; CDR3aa: CASSNDRNTEAFF
d_gene: TRBD2; j_gene: TRBJ2-1; abundance: NA; v_gene: TRBV2; CDR3nt: TGTGCCAGCAGGGGGACTAGCGGGGATAATGAGCAGTTCTTC; CDR3aa: CASRGTSGDNEQFF
d_gene: NA; j_gene: TRBJ2-7; abundance: few; v_gene: TRBV28; CDR3nt: TGTGCCAGCAGCGTGAGGAGCGAGCAGTACTTC; CDR3aa: CASSVRSEQYF
d_gene: NA; j_gene: TRBJ2-3; abundance: NA; v_gene: TRBV7-9; CDR3nt: TGTGCCAGCAGCTCGAGGTCAGGGGAGGGAACAGATACGCAGTATTTT; CDR3aa: CASSSRSGEGTDTQYF
d_gene: TRBD1; j_gene: TRBJ2-2; abundance: NA; v_gene: TRBV4-2; CDR3nt: TGTGCCAGCAGCCAGGGACAGGACCACACCGGGGAGCTGTTTTTT; CDR3aa: CASSQGQDHTGELFF
d_gene: NA; j_gene: TRBJ2-6; abundance: NA; v_gene: TRBV5-4; CDR3nt: TGTGCCAGCAGCTTCACTGGGGCCAACGTCCTGACTTTC; CDR3aa: CASSFTGANVLTF
d_gene: NA; j_gene: TRBJ2-1; abundance: NA; v_gene: TRBV4-1; CDR3nt: TGCGCCAGCAGCCGGGCGGGATATGAGCAGTTCTTC; CDR3aa: CASSRAGYEQFF
d_gene: TRBD2; j_gene: TRBJ2-4; abundance: NA; v_gene: TRBV6-1; CDR3nt: TGTGCCAGCAGTGGGTTAGCGGGAGGATTGGGCAAAAACATTCAGTACTTC; CDR3aa: CASSGLAGGLGKNIQYF
d_gene: TRBD2; j_gene: TRBJ2-3; abundance: once; v_gene: TRBV7-2; CDR3nt: TGTGCCAGCAGCTCCCGACTAGCGGGAGCAGATACGCAGTATTTT; CDR3aa: CASSSRLAGADTQYF
d_gene: TRBD1; j_gene: TRBJ2-1; abundance: NA; v_gene: TRBV29-1; CDR3nt: TGCAGCGTCGCCTACGGGACAGGGGTAAACAATGAGCAGTTCTTC; CDR3aa: CSVAYGTGVNNEQFF
d_gene: TRBD1; j_gene: TRBJ1-2; abundance: NA; v_gene: TRBV6-5; CDR3nt: TGTGCCAGCTTTAGGACAGGGCATACTGGCTACACCTTC; CDR3aa: CASFRTGHTGYTF
d_gene: TRBD1; j_gene: TRBJ1-4; abundance: NA; v_gene: TRBV2; CDR3nt: TGTGCCAGCAGTGATATAGGGACAGCCTATGAAAAACTGTTTTTT; CDR3aa: CASSDIGTAYEKLFF
d_gene: TRBD1; j_gene: TRBJ1-3; abundance: NA; v_gene: TRBV7-6; CDR3nt: TGTGCCAGCAGCACCGGACAGGGGAGCTCCGGAAACACCATATATTTT; CDR3aa: CASSTGQGSSGNTIYF
d_gene: NA; j_gene: TRBJ2-2; abundance: NA; v_gene: TRBV5-6; CDR3nt: TGTGCCAGCAGCTCCTTGGGAGTGGAACTAACGAGCACCGGGGAGCTGTTTTTT; CDR3aa: CASSSLGVELTSTGELFF
d_gene: NA; j_gene: TRBJ2-3; abundance: NA; v_gene: TRBV5-1; CDR3nt: TGCGCCAGCAGCAACGAACCCCAGGGCGCAGATACGCAGTATTTT; CDR3aa: CASSNEPQGADTQYF
d_gene: NA; j_gene: TRBJ2-2; abundance: NA; v_gene: TRBV7-7; CDR3nt: TGTGCTAGCAGCCCGAGGAGCCCGAACACCGGGGAGCTGTTTTTT; CDR3aa: CASSPRSPNTGELFF
d_gene: NA; j_gene: TRBJ2-2; abundance: NA; v_gene: TRBV6-5; CDR3nt: TGTGCCAGCAGTTACACCCGAAAAGGAGCCGGGGAGCTGTTTTTT; CDR3aa: CASSYTRKGAGELFF
d_gene: TRBD2; j_gene: TRBJ2-1; abundance: NA; v_gene: TRBV13; CDR3nt: TGTGCCAGCAGCTCCTGGACTAGCGGGACCTATTACAATGAGCAGTTCTTC; CDR3aa: CASSSWTSGTYYNEQFF
d_gene: TRBD1; j_gene: TRBJ1-1; abundance: NA; v_gene: TRBV29-1; CDR3nt: TGCAGCGGGGACAGGGGGAACACTGAAGCTTTCTTT; CDR3aa: CSGDRGNTEAFF
d_gene: TRBD1; j_gene: TRBJ2-7; abundance: NA; v_gene: TRBV28; CDR3nt: TGTGCCAGCGGCTCGGCCGGGACAGAAGGTTACGAGCAGTACTTC; CDR3aa: CASGSAGTEGYEQYF
d_gene: NA; j_gene: TRBJ2-1; abundance: NA; v_gene: TRBV27; CDR3nt: TGTGCCAGCAGTTTTAGAGGTCGGATTAACAATGAGCAGTTCTTC; CDR3aa: CASSFRGRINNEQFF
d_gene: NA; j_gene: TRBJ2-7; abundance: NA; v_gene: TRBV6-1; CDR3nt: TGTGCCAGCAGTGCGCCCAGGGCCTACGAGCAGTACTTC; CDR3aa: CASSAPRAYEQYF
d_gene: NA; j_gene: TRBJ1-4; abundance: few; v_gene: TRBV28; CDR3nt: TGTGCCAGCAGTTATATTCCAGGGACGGGGGTCCAGGGAGTGGGAAAACTGTTTTTT; CDR3aa: CASSYIPGTGVQGVGKLFF
d_gene: TRBD2; j_gene: TRBJ2-7; abundance: NA; v_gene: TRBV29-1; CDR3nt: TGCAGCGCCTTAGCGGGCGACTCCTACGAGCAGTACTTC; CDR3aa: CSALAGDSYEQYF
d_gene: TRBD2; j_gene: TRBJ2-5; abundance: NA; v_gene: TRBV7-2; CDR3nt: TGTGCCAGCAGTTATAGCGGGAGAGTTGGAGAGACCCAGTACTTC; CDR3aa: CASSYSGRVGETQYF
d_gene: TRBD2; j_gene: TRBJ2-5; abundance: NA; v_gene: TRBV29-1; CDR3nt: TGCAGCGCCGCTGTCGGAAGCGGGAGGGGGGAGACCCAGTACTTC; CDR3aa: CSAAVGSGRGETQYF
d_gene: TRBD1; j_gene: TRBJ1-2; abundance: NA; v_gene: TRBV15; CDR3nt: TGTGCCACCAGCAAGGGACAGGAGCCTAACTATGGCTACACCTTC; CDR3aa: CATSKGQEPNYGYTF
d_gene: NA; j_gene: TRBJ1-2; abundance: few; v_gene: TRBV20-1; CDR3nt: TGCAGTGCTAGTGGCACCTATGGCTACACCTTC; CDR3aa: CSASGTYGYTF
d_gene: NA; j_gene: TRBJ1-4; abundance: NA; v_gene: TRBV10-3; CDR3nt: TGTGCCATCAGTGAGTACAACGAAAAACTGTTTTTT; CDR3aa: CAISEYNEKLFF
d_gene: NA; j_gene: TRBJ2-5; abundance: NA; v_gene: TRBV15; CDR3nt: TGTGCCACCAGCACCCCACAGGGAGTCCAAGAGACCCAGTACTTC; CDR3aa: CATSTPQGVQETQYF
d_gene: NA; j_gene: TRBJ2-2; abundance: once; v_gene: TRBV5-1; CDR3nt: TGCGCCAGCAGCTACCCGACCGCGGACACCGGGGAGCTGTTTTTT; CDR3aa: CASSYPTADTGELFF
d_gene: TRBD1; j_gene: TRBJ1-4; abundance: NA; v_gene: TRBV18; CDR3nt: TGTGCCAGCTCACCGGAGATCGGGACAGCGTATTTTTTT; CDR3aa: CASSPEIGTAYFF
d_gene: TRBD2; j_gene: TRBJ2-3; abundance: once; v_gene: TRBV7-6; CDR3nt: TGTGCCAGCAGCTTGGGGGGGTTCACAGATACGCAGTATTTT; CDR3aa: CASSLGGFTDTQYF
d_gene: TRBD2; j_gene: TRBJ2-7; abundance: NA; v_gene: TRBV30; CDR3nt: TGTGCCTGGAGTGGCGGTAGCGGGATCTCCTACGAGCAGTACTTC; CDR3aa: CAWSGGSGISYEQYF
d_gene: NA; j_gene: TRBJ2-1; abundance: NA; v_gene: TRBV19; CDR3nt: TGTGCCAGTAGTATGTCGGCTAGCCACCTCTTGAATGAGCAGTTCTTC; CDR3aa: CASSMSASHLLNEQFF
d_gene: TRBD1; j_gene: TRBJ2-7; abundance: NA; v_gene: TRBV18; CDR3nt: TGTGCCAGCACTATCGGACAGGGGGACTACGAGCAGTACTTC; CDR3aa: CASTIGQGDYEQYF
d_gene: NA; j_gene: TRBJ1-4; abundance: NA; v_gene: TRBV27; CDR3nt: TGTGCCAGCAGTTTGCGGTCAGTTCCAACTAATGAAAAACTGTTTTTT; CDR3aa: CASSLRSVPTNEKLFF
d_gene: TRBD1; j_gene: TRBJ2-7; abundance: NA; v_gene: TRBV28; CDR3nt: TGTGCCAGCAGTGACCCCCCGGACAGGGTCCACGAGCAGTACTTC; CDR3aa: CASSDPPDRVHEQYF
d_gene: TRBD1; j_gene: TRBJ2-7; abundance: NA; v_gene: TRBV13; CDR3nt: TGTGCCAGCAGCAGTGCGGACAGGGTGAAGTACTTC; CDR3aa: CASSSADRVKYF